This T cell receptor beta chain was identified in a study of T cell repertoires in cytomegalovirus infection. Overall study context: CMV epitopes, recently identified HLA-C-restricted and well-studied HLA-B-restricted, were used. It was the public TCR beta signatures that indicated both CMV infection and matching HLA type. The study's findings and limits: In two of eight donors, the top clonotype was HLA-C-restricted CMV-specific.

As regards this clonotype: Antigen unknown.

TCRdb redid the calling of the reads with MiXCR, one entry per CDR3 protein. The sample has roughly 860,000 distinct CDR3 sequences, less than 35% seen once. This CDR3 region has 13 residues. CDR1 is SEHNR and CDR2 is FQNEAQ in the germline V gene (reference sequence). Trimming shortened V by 5 bases and J by 7 bases, and 11 bases separated the two germline ends. The receptor was derived from a human donor in good health (CMV status not recorded). Some clones in this sample may be carry-over from other donors' samples. The sample was cultured CD8+ T cells from PBMCs, taken from culture after CMV antigen stimulation. The chain uses TRBV7-9 and TRBJ1-4; no reliable D call. The CDR3 here is CASSQSSSEKLFF. The CDR3 DNA follows: TGTGCCAGCAGCCAGAGCTCAAGTGAAAAACTGTTTTTT.